This is a list of T cell receptor beta chains from one sample in a study of prognosis after radiotherapy for stage I lung cancer. TCRdb processed the multiplex PCR reads anew with MiXCR; each CDR3 protein has one entry. The sample lists almost 40,000 distinct CDR3 sequences, roughly 24% seen once, with under 30% in the top ten. The material was PBMCs, obtained before or after stereotactic body radiation therapy (not recorded which). The receptors were sampled from a donor aged 50 or older with non-small cell lung cancer. The CDR3 runs from the conserved cysteine through the conserved F or W. D genes are given only for firm matches. Clone size appears in some rows only: once, few, many, or a class for an expanded clone.

cdr3_aa: CASSFEGSTEAFF
cdr3_nt: TGTGCCAGCAGTTTCGAGGGTAGCACTGAAGCTTTCTTT
d_call: NA
v_call: TRBV27
clone_size: many
j_call: TRBJ1-1

cdr3_aa: CASSFVYRGSKNIQYF
cdr3_nt: TGTGCCAGCAGTTTCGTTTACAGGGGATCCAAAAACATTCAGTACTTC
d_call: TRBD1
v_call: TRBV27
clone_size: many
j_call: TRBJ2-4

cdr3_aa: CASRGTGENYGYTF
cdr3_nt: TGTGCCAGCAGAGGGACAGGCGAAAACTATGGCTACACCTTC
d_call: TRBD1
v_call: TRBV12-3/TRBV12-4
clone_size: many
j_call: TRBJ1-2

cdr3_aa: CASSLKGQGRITEAFF
cdr3_nt: TGTGCCAGCAGTCTCAAGGGGCAGGGGAGGATCACTGAAGCTTTCTTT
d_call: NA
v_call: TRBV12-3/TRBV12-4
clone_size: many
j_call: TRBJ1-1

cdr3_aa: CASSEVQGNNEQFF
cdr3_nt: TGTGCCAGCAGTGAGGTACAGGGGAACAATGAGCAGTTCTTC
d_call: TRBD1
v_call: TRBV6-4
clone_size: many
j_call: TRBJ2-1

cdr3_aa: CASSFRDSGYEQYF
cdr3_nt: TGTGCCAGCAGTTTCCGGGACAGCGGTTACGAGCAGTACTTC
d_call: TRBD1
v_call: TRBV6-2/TRBV6-3
clone_size: many
j_call: TRBJ2-7

cdr3_aa: CASSLGAGPRTEAFF
cdr3_nt: TGTGCCAGCAGCTTAGGGGCAGGCCCGAGGACTGAAGCTTTCTTT
d_call: NA
v_call: TRBV7-9
clone_size: few
j_call: TRBJ1-1

cdr3_aa: CASSPQQGAGNTEAFF
cdr3_nt: TGTGCCAGCTCACCACAGCAGGGGGCGGGAAACACTGAAGCTTTCTTT
d_call: TRBD1
v_call: TRBV18
clone_size: many
j_call: TRBJ1-1

cdr3_aa: CASSIHGPYEQYF
cdr3_nt: TGTGCCAGCAGCATACATGGACCCTACGAGCAGTACTTC
d_call: NA
v_call: TRBV7-9
clone_size: many
j_call: TRBJ2-7

cdr3_aa: CSVWWDRGGYGYTF
cdr3_nt: TGCAGCGTTTGGTGGGACAGGGGCGGCTATGGCTACACCTTC
d_call: TRBD1
v_call: TRBV29-1
clone_size: many
j_call: TRBJ1-2

cdr3_aa: CASRADSYEQYF
cdr3_nt: TGTGCCAGCAGGGCCGATTCCTACGAGCAGTACTTC
d_call: NA
v_call: TRBV2
clone_size: many
j_call: TRBJ2-7

cdr3_aa: CSATHHGIYNEQFF
cdr3_nt: TGCAGTGCTACACACCATGGGATCTACAATGAGCAGTTCTTC
d_call: NA
v_call: TRBV20-1
clone_size: medium-sized
j_call: TRBJ2-1

cdr3_aa: CASSYDGVTQETQYF
cdr3_nt: TGTGCCAGCAGTTACGATGGGGTGACCCAAGAGACCCAGTACTTC
d_call: NA
v_call: TRBV6-9
clone_size: many
j_call: TRBJ2-5

cdr3_aa: CSARHTQVLGNTIYF
cdr3_nt: TGCAGTGCTAGACACACTCAGGTTCTAGGAAACACCATATATTTT
d_call: NA
v_call: TRBV20-1
clone_size: many
j_call: TRBJ1-3

cdr3_aa: CARSRVRQETQYF
cdr3_nt: TGTGCCAGATCCAGGGTCCGACAAGAGACCCAGTACTTC
d_call: NA
v_call: TRBV6-2/TRBV6-3
clone_size: NA
j_call: TRBJ2-5

cdr3_aa: CASSSSSSWGNTIYF
cdr3_nt: TGTGCCAGCAGCTCCAGCTCTAGCTGGGGAAACACCATATATTTT
d_call: NA
v_call: TRBV6-1
clone_size: many
j_call: TRBJ1-3

cdr3_aa: CSAPYTPTNEKLFF
cdr3_nt: TGCAGTGCTCCCTACACTCCAACTAATGAAAAACTGTTTTTT
d_call: NA
v_call: TRBV20-1
clone_size: many
j_call: TRBJ1-4

cdr3_aa: CASSPQRKRGETQYF
cdr3_nt: TGTGCCAGCTCACCACAGCGGAAGAGAGGGGAGACCCAGTACTTC
d_call: NA
v_call: TRBV18
clone_size: many
j_call: TRBJ2-5

cdr3_aa: CASKNFREKLFF
cdr3_nt: TGTGCCAGCAAGAATTTTCGGGAAAAACTGTTTTTT
d_call: NA
v_call: TRBV27
clone_size: many
j_call: TRBJ1-4

cdr3_aa: CATSEASGSYNEQFF
cdr3_nt: TGTGCCACCAGTGAAGCTAGCGGGAGTTACAATGAGCAGTTCTTC
d_call: TRBD2
v_call: TRBV24-1
clone_size: NA
j_call: TRBJ2-1

cdr3_aa: CASRLLQVTGELFF
cdr3_nt: TGTGCCAGCAGACTTTTGCAGGTCACCGGGGAGCTGTTTTTT
d_call: NA
v_call: TRBV3-1
clone_size: many
j_call: TRBJ2-2

cdr3_aa: CASSPSGGHYEAFF
cdr3_nt: TGTGCCAGTAGTCCCAGTGGGGGGCATTATGAAGCTTTCTTT
d_call: NA
v_call: TRBV19
clone_size: many
j_call: TRBJ1-1

cdr3_aa: CSAFTWGLSGDQETQYF
cdr3_nt: TGCAGTGCTTTTACCTGGGGACTTAGCGGGGACCAAGAGACCCAGTACTTC
d_call: TRBD2
v_call: TRBV20-1
clone_size: many
j_call: TRBJ2-5

cdr3_aa: CATRPLGSLNTEAFF
cdr3_nt: TGTGCCACACGCCCTTTAGGGAGTTTGAACACTGAAGCTTTCTTT
d_call: NA
v_call: TRBV28
clone_size: NA
j_call: TRBJ1-1

cdr3_aa: CARPSGGSYEQYF
cdr3_nt: TGTGCCCGACCTAGCGGGGGTAGCTACGAGCAGTACTTC
d_call: TRBD2
v_call: TRBV7-2
clone_size: NA
j_call: TRBJ2-7

cdr3_aa: CASSLGGNEQYF
cdr3_nt: TGTGCCAGCAGCTTAGGAGGGAACGAGCAGTACTTC
d_call: NA
v_call: TRBV11-2
clone_size: NA
j_call: TRBJ2-7

cdr3_aa: CASSPRGPLGNTIYF
cdr3_nt: TGTGCCAGCAGCCCCAGGGGGCCTTTAGGAAACACCATATATTTT
d_call: TRBD1
v_call: TRBV12-3/TRBV12-4
clone_size: many
j_call: TRBJ1-3